These 6 T cell receptor beta chains were sequenced from one sample in a study of cytomegalovirus exposure and HLA in healthy donors. The PCR contained 60 Vbeta and 13 Jbeta primers. Repertoires were generated with immunoSEQ multiplex PCR, while TCRdb's copy carries only in-frame clones and drops some. The table shows 95,000 to 150,000 clones, with more than 60% occurring only once. Sequencing was performed on PBMCs. The receptor set was obtained from a woman aged 45-65 years in good health and CMV-seropositive.

This clone occurred once. The chain employs TRBV23-1 and TRBJ1-1; 12 positions match TRBD1. TRBV23-1 is an ORF, with its function uncertain. The CDR3 has 20 residues. With 0 bases clipped from V and 3 bases from J, the junction kept 14 bases outside the gene matches. The CDR3 DNA reads TGCGCCAGCAGTCAATCTAGAAAGGGACAGGGGGCTGGTACGTACACTGAAGCTTTCTTT. This codes for CASSQSRKGQGAGTYTEAFF.

The chain carries TRBV19 and TRBJ1-4; D uncertain. The V gene lost 9 bases and the J gene lost 8 bases, with 10 bases spanning the gap. The CDR3 runs 11 residues. CDR1 and CDR2 (germline): LNHDA, SQIVND (reference sequence). The CDR3 coding sequence is TGTGCCAGCGCCGCGGGGGAAAAACTGTTTTTT. Its protein product is CASAAGEKLFF. The whole variable domain, filled in from reference TRBV19 and TRBJ1-4, reads DGGITQSPKYLFRKEGQNVTLSCEQNLNHDAMYWYRQDPGQGLRLIYYSQIVNDFQKGDIAEGYSVSREKKESFPLTVTSAQKNPTAFYLCASAAGEKLFFGSGTQLSVL.

This sequence joins TRBV11-3 and TRBJ2-5; 9 bases line up with TRBD1. CDR1 and CDR2 (germline): SGHNT, YENEEA. J was trimmed by 5 bases and V by 3 bases; bases with no gene match: 7. The CDR3 is 15 residues long. CDR3 amino acids: CASSFGQGRPETQYF. The CDR3 DNA reads as TGTGCCAGCAGCTTCGGACAGGGGCGACCTGAGACCCAGTACTTC.

The chain employs TRBV7-9 and TRBJ2-7; D gene unclear. Germline values: CDR1 SEHNR, CDR2 FQNEAQ (reference sequence). The CDR3 runs to 12 residues. The V end was cut by 6 bases, the J end by 3 bases, with 9 bases between. CDR3 coding DNA: TGTGCCAGCAGTCGAACCGGCTACGAGCAGTACTTC. Translation gives CASSRTGYEQYF.

The chain joins TRBV30 to TRBJ1-4, with no clear D. The V and J ends lost 3 bases and 6 bases respectively, with 14 bases between them. This CDR3 comprises 14 residues. CDR1 is GTSNPN, CDR2 SVGIG, per germline (reference sequence). CDR3 region: CAWRMRRNDEKLFF. Here the CDR3 DNA reads TGTGCCTGGAGAATGCGGCGTAATGATGAAAAACTGTTTTTT.

Turning to this clone: One base separates it from a far larger clone, so it is likely a read error. Other nucleotide sequences in the sample specify the same CDR3. The chain carries TRBV7-9 and TRBJ1-5, with 8 bases that match TRBD1. Germline V gene lookup returns CDR1 SEHNR and CDR2 FQNEAQ (reference sequence). The CDR3 contains 14 residues. Trimming removed 5 bases from V and 2 bases from J; junction bases left unmatched: 2. The CDR3 DNA reads TGTGCCAGCAGCCTGGGACAGGGCAATCAGCCCCAGCATTTT. Translation: CASSLGQGNQPQHF.